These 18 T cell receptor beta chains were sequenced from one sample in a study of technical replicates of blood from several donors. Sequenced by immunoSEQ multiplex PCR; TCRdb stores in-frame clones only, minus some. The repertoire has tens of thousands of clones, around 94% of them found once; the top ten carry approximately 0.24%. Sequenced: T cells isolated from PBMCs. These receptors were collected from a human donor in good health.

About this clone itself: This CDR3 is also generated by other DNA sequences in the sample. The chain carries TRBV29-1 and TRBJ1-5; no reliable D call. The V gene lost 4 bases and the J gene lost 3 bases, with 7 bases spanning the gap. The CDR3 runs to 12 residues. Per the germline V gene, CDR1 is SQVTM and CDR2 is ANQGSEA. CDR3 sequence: CSVAGYNQPQHF. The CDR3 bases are TGCAGCGTTGCGGGTTACAATCAGCCCCAGCATTTT.

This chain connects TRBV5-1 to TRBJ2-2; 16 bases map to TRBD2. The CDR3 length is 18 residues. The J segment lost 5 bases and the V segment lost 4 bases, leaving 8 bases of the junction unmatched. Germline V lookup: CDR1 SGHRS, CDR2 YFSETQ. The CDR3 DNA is TGCGCCAGCAGCCCAGGGACTAGCGGGAGGGCGTATACCGGGGAGCTGTTTTTT. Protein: CASSPGTSGRAYTGELFF.

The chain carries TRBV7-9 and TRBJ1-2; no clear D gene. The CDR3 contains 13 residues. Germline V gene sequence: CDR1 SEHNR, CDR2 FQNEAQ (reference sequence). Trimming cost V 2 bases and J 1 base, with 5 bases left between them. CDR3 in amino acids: CASSLNSNYGYTF. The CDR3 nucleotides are TGTGCCAGCAGCTTAAACAGTAACTATGGCTACACCTTC.

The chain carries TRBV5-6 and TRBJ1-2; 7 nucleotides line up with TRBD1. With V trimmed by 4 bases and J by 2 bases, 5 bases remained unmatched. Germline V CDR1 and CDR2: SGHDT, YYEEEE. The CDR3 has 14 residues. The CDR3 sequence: CASSRGQSNYGYTF. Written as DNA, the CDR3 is TGTGCCAGCAGCAGGGGACAGTCGAACTATGGCTACACCTTC.

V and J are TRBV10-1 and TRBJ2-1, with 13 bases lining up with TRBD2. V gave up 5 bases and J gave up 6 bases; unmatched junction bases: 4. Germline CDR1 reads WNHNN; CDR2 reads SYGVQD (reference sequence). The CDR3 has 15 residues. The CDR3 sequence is CASSPTSGGANEQFF. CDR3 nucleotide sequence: TGCGCCAGCAGTCCCACTAGCGGGGGGGCCAATGAGCAGTTCTTC.

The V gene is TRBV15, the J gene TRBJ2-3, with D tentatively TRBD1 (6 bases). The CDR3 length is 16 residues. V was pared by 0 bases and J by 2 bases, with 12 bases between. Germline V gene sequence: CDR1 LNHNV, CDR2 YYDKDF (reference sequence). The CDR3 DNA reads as TGTGCCACCAGCAGAGATCTCAGGGGATTCACAGATACGCAGTATTTT. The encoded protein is CATSRDLRGFTDTQYF.

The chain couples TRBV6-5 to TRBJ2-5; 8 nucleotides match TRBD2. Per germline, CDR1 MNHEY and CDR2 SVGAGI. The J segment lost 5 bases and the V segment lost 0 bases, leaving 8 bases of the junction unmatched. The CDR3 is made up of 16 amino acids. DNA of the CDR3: TGTGCCAGCAGTTACTCGGGCGGGAGGCCCCGGGAGACCCAGTACTTC. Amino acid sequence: CASSYSGGRPRETQYF.

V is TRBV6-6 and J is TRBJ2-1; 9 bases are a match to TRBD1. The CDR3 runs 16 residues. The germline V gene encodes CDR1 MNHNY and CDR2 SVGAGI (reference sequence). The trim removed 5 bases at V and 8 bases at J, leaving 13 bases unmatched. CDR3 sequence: CASSAFPGQGYDEQFF. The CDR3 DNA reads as TGTGCCAGCAGTGCTTTCCCGGGACAGGGTTACGATGAGCAGTTCTTC.

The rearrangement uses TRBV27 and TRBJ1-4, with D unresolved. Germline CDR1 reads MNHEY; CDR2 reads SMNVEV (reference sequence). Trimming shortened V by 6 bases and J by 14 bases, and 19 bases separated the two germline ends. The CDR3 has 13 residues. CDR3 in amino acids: CASRTTSTAVLFF. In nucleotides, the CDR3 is TGTGCCAGCAGAACGACTTCGACGGCGGTTCTGTTTTTT.

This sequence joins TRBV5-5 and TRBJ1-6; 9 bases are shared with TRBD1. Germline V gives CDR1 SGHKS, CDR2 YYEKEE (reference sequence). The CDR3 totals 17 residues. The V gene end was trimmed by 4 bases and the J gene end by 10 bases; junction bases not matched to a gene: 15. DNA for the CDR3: TGTGCCAGCAGCCCGGGACAGGGAAGAGGGTCCTACTCACCCCTCCACTTT. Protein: CASSPGQGRGSYSPLHF.

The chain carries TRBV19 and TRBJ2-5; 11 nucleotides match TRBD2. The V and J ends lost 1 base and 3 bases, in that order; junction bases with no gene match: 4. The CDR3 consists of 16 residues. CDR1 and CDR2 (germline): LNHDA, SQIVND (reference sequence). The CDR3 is CASSIATLAGEETQYF. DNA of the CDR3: TGTGCCAGTAGTATAGCAACACTAGCGGGAGAAGAGACCCAGTACTTC.

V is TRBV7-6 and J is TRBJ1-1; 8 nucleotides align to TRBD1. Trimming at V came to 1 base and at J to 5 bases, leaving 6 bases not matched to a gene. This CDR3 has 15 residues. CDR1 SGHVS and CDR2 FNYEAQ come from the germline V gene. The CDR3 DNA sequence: TGTGCCAGCAGCTTAGGTCAGGGGGCAAATACTGAAGCTTTCTTT. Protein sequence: CASSLGQGANTEAFF.

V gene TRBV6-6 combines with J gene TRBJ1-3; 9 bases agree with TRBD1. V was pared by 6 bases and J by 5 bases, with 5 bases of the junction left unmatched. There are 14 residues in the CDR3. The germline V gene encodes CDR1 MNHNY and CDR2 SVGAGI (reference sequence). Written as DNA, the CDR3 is TGTGCCAGCAGCAGGGACAGGGAACGAAACACCATATATTTT. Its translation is CASSRDRERNTIYF.

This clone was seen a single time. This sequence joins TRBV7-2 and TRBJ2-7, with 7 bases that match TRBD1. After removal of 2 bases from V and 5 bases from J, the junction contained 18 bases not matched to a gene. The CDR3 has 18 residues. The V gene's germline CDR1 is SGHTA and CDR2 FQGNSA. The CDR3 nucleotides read TGTGCCAGCAGCTTATATGTGGGGATCTACAGGGGAATCGACGAGCAGTACTTC. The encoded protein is CASSLYVGIYRGIDEQYF. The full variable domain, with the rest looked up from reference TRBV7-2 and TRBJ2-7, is GAGVSQSPSNKVTEKGKDVELRCDPISGHTALYWYRQSLGQGLEFLIYFQGNSAPDKSGLPSDRFSAERTGGSVSTLTIQRTQQEDSAVYLCASSLYVGIYRGIDEQYFGPGTRLTVT.

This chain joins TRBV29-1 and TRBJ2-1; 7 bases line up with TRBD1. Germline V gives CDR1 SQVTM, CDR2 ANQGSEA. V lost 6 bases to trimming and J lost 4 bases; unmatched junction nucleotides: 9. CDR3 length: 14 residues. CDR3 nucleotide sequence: TGCAGCGTGGAGGTCGGGACAGCATACAATGAGCAGTTCTTC. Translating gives CSVEVGTAYNEQFF.

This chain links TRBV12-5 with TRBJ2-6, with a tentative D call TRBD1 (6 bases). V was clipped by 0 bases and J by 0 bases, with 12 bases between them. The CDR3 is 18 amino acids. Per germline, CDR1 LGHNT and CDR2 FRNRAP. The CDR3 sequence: CASGLVLTGSSGANVLTF. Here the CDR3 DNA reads TGTGCTAGTGGTTTGGTACTGACAGGTAGCTCTGGGGCCAACGTCCTGACTTTC.

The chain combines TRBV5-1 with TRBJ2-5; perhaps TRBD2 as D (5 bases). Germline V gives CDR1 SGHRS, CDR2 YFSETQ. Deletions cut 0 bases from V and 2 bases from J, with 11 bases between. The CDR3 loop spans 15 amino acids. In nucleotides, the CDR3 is TGCGCCAGCAGCTTGGGGACTTTGAAGCAAGAGACCCAGTACTTC. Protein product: CASSLGTLKQETQYF. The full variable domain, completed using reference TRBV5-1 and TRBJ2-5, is KAGVTQTPRYLIKTRGQQVTLSCSPISGHRSVSWYQQTPGQGLQFLFEYFSETQRNKGNFPGRFSGRQFSNSRSEMNVSTLELGDSALYLCASSLGTLKQETQYFGPGTRLLVL.

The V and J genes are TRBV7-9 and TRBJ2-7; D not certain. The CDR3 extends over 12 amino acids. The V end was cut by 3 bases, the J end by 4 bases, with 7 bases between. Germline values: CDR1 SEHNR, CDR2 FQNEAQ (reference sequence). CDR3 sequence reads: CASSFVPYEQYF. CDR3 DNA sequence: TGTGCCAGCAGCTTCGTCCCTTACGAGCAGTACTTC.